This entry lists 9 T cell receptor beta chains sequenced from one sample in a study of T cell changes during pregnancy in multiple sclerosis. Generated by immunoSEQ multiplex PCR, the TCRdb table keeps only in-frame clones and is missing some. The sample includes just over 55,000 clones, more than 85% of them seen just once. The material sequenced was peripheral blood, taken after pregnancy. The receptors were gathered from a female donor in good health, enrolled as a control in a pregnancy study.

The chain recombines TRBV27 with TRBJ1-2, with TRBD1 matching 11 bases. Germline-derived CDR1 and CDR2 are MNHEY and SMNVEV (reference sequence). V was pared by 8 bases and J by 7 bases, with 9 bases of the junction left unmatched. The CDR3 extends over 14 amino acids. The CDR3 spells CASPKGTGGCGYTF. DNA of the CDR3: TGTGCCAGCCCAAAGGGGACAGGGGGTTGTGGCTACACCTTC.

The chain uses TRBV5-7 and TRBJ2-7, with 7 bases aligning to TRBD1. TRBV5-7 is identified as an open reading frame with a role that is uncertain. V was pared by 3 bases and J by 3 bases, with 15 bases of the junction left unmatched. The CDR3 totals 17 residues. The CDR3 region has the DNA TGTGCCAGCAGCTCAACCACCCCCGGACAGGTCGACTACGAGCAGTACTTC. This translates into CASSSTTPGQVDYEQYF.

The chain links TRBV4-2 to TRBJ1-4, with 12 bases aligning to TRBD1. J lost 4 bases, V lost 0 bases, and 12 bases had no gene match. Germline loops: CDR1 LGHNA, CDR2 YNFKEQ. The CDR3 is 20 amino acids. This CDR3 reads CASSQEPGTGGAWGNEKLFF. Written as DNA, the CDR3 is TGTGCCAGCAGCCAAGAACCGGGGACAGGGGGCGCGTGGGGTAATGAAAAACTGTTTTTT.

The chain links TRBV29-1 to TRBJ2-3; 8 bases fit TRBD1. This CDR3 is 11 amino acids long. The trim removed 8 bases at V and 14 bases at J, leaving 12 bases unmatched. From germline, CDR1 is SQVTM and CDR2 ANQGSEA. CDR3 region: CSTRDGQGTYF. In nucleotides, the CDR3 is TGCAGCACCCGCGACGGACAGGGAACGTATTTT.

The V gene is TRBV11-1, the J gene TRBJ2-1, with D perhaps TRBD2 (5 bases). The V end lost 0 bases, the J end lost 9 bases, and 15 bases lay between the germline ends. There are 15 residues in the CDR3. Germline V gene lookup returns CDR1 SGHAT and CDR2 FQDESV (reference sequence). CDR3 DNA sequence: TGTGCCAGCAGCTTAGCATCGGCGGTGGGGAGTGAGCAGTTCTTC. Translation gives CASSLASAVGSEQFF.

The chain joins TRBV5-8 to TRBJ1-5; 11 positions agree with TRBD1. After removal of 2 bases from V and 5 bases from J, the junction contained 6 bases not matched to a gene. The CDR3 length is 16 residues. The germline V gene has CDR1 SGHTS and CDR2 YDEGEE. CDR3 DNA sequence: TGTGCCAGCAGCTTATGGGGACAGGGGGAGGATCAGCCCCAGCATTTT. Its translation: CASSLWGQGEDQPQHF.

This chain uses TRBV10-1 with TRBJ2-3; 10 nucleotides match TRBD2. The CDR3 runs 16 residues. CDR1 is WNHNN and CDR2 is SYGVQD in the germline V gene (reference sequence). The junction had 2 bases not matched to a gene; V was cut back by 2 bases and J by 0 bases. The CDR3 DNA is TGCGCCAGCAGTGAGATGACTAGCGGGAGCACAGATACGCAGTATTTT. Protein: CASSEMTSGSTDTQYF.

The CDR3 protein is CASSDYTGFRAEAFF. The DNA for the CDR3 is TGTGCCAGCAGTGATTATACAGGGTTCAGGGCTGAAGCTTTCTTT. V and J are TRBV6-1 and TRBJ1-1, with a possible D match to TRBD1 (6 bases). The CDR3 contains 15 residues. The V and J ends lost 3 bases and 6 bases respectively, with 17 bases between them. Looked up from germline, CDR1 is MNHNS and CDR2 is SASEGT.

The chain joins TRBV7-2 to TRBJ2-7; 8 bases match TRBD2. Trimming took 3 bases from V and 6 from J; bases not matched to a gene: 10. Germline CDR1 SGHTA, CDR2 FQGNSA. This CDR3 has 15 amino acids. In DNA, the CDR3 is TGTGCCAGCAGCTTGACTGGCGGGGGGCCCCTCGAGCAGTACTTC. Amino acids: CASSLTGGGPLEQYF.